These T cell receptor beta chains were read from a single sample in a study of blood T cell repertoires in COVID-19. The table came from immunoSEQ multiplex PCR; TCRdb's copy has only in-frame clones and leaves some out. This table has 450,000 or so clones, approximately 90% appearing once. Sequencing was carried out using peripheral blood. These receptors all stem from a man between 18 and 29 years old with COVID-19, enrolled during active disease. The CDR3 runs from the conserved cysteine through the conserved F or W.

j_gene | v_gene | CDR3aa
TRBJ2-7 | TRBV4-2 | CASSQVDRGNYEQYF
TRBJ1-5 | TRBV24-1 | CATSDQSGTNKACQPQHF
TRBJ2-7 | TRBV20-1 | CSARAGYEQYF
TRBJ1-1 | TRBV30 | CAWSVLRGTEAFF
TRBJ2-3 | TRBV5-4 | CASSLASSVDTQYF
TRBJ2-7 | TRBV7-9 | CASSPGQVNSYEQYF
TRBJ1-3 | TRBV4-2 | CASSQERETNTIYF
TRBJ1-5 | TRBV2 | CASSSGRGSNQPQHF
TRBJ1-5 | TRBV28 | CASNSKGAQPQHF
TRBJ2-6 | TRBV5-1 | CASRVEVAGANVLTF
TRBJ1-1 | TRBV2 | CASSEATGTAETEAFF
TRBJ2-3 | TRBV3-1/TRBV3-2 | CASSPGTSGQDTQYF
TRBJ2-4 | TRBV6-1 | CASSVGANLAKNIQYF
TRBJ1-5 | TRBV7-9 | CASSPPGTGYEQPQHF
TRBJ1-2 | TRBV19 | CASRGTGRSYGYTF
TRBJ1-4 | TRBV7-8 | CASSLERTTNEKLFF
TRBJ2-3 | TRBV6-6 | CASSTRIGGTDTQYF
TRBJ2-2 | TRBV19 | CASSIWPKNTGELFF
TRBJ2-3 | TRBV21-1 | CASSNAERGNESTDTQYF
TRBJ2-3 | TRBV20-1 | CSASDRTSTDTQYF
TRBJ1-2 | TRBV19 | CASSITGTNYGYTF
TRBJ2-1 | TRBV3-1/TRBV3-2 | CASSRTLGNEQFF
TRBJ2-1 | TRBV24-1 | CATSDSGTGGFNEQFF
TRBJ1-5 | TRBV6-5 | CASSATINQPQHF
TRBJ1-1 | TRBV7-8 | CASSLIGRVNTEAFF
TRBJ2-3 | TRBV6-5 | CASSIERGDTQYF
TRBJ1-6 | TRBV19 | CASTSPAVSSYNSPLHF
TRBJ2-3 | TRBV5-5 | CASRSITGITSTDTQYF
TRBJ2-7 | TRBV6-5 | CASSRSQGAYEQYF
TRBJ2-3 | TRBV24-1 | CATSDSGSLTDTQYF
TRBJ2-2 | TRBV27 | CASAKYRGQRFAGVYTGELFF
TRBJ1-1 | TRBV11-1 | CASTHRGLSSEAFF
TRBJ2-2 | TRBV20-1 | CSASGTNTGELFF
TRBJ1-4 | TRBV19 | CASSMPGTNEKLFF
TRBJ2-1 | TRBV2 | CATRVAGIYNEQFF
TRBJ2-7 | TRBV12-3/TRBV12-4 | CASSLTGGYEQYF
TRBJ2-2 | TRBV11-1 | CASSLNGGVDTGELFF
TRBJ2-1 | TRBV27 | CASGYSSVYGEQFF
TRBJ1-1 | TRBV5-1 | CASSFVDRGNTEAFF
TRBJ2-7 | TRBV7-9 | CASSLAGAAEQYF
TRBJ1-4 | TRBV4-1 | CASSQEGVRNEKLFF
TRBJ1-2 | TRBV13 | CASSSAGHPRNGYTF
TRBJ1-1 | TRBV2 | CASRRGTENTEAFF
TRBJ2-7 | TRBV18 | CASSRGLEGEQYF
TRBJ1-6 | TRBV18 | CASSRLRSGTVSYYSPLHF
TRBJ2-7 | TRBV3-1/TRBV3-2 | CASKKGSTYEQYF
TRBJ2-7 | TRBV7-9 | CASSYPGQGEGGYEQYF
TRBJ2-2 | TRBV7-6 | CASSPDWASATTGTGELFF
TRBJ2-5 | TRBV10-3 | CAISESTGRLSETQYF
TRBJ2-3 | TRBV15 | CATSRDKRTGRHTDTQYF
TRBJ2-3 | TRBV7-9 | CASSTGGADTQYF
TRBJ2-7 | TRBV7-8 | CASSFLMVAGAYEQYF
TRBJ2-7 | TRBV20-1 | CSASISGSSYEQYF